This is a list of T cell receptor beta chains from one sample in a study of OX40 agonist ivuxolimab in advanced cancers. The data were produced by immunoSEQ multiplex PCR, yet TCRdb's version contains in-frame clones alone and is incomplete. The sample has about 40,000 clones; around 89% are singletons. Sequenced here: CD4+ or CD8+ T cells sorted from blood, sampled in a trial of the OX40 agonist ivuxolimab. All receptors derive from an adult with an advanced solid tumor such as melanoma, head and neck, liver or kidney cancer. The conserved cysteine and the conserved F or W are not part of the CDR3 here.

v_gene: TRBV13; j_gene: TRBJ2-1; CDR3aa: ASSKEDSPNINEQF
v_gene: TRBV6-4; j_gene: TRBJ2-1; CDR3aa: ASSDSGNNEQF
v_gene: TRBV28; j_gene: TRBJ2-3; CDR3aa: ASSLADTQY
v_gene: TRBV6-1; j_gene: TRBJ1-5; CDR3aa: ASRDRYSNQPQH
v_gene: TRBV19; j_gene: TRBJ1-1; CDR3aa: ASSILPGQVSSREAF
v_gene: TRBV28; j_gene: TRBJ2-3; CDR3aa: ASSTRGGDYTQY
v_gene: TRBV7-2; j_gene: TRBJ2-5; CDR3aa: ASSSGYQY
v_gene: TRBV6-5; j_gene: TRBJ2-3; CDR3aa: ASSPGLADTDTQY
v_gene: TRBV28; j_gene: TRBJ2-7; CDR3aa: ASSWDRGSEQY
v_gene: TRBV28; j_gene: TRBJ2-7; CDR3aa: ASSFEREGLSEQY
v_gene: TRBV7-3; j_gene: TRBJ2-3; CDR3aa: ASSSTGVRTDTQY
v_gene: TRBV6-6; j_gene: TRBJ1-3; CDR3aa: ASSYQESSGNTIY
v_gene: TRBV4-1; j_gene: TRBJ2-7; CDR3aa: ASSRERDREQY
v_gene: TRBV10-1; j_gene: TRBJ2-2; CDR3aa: ASSDPQGLNTGELF
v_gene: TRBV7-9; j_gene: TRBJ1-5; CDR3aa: ASSRTGSNQPQH
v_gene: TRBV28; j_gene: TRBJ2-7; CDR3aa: ASSLARGEQY
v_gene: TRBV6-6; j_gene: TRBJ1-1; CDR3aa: ASSPRTGLITEAF
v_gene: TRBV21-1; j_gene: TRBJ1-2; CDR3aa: ASSKADREGPYGYT